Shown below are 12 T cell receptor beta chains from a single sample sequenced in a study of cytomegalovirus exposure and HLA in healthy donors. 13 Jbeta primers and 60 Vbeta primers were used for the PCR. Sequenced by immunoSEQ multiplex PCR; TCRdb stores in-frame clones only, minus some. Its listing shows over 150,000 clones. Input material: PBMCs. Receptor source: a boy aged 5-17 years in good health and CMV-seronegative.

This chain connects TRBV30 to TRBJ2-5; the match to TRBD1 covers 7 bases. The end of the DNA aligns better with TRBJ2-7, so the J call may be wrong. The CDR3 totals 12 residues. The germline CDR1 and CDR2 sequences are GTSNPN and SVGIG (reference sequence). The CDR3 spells CAWSIRGYEQYF. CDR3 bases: TGTGCCTGGAGTATCAGGGGGTACGAGCAGTACTTC.

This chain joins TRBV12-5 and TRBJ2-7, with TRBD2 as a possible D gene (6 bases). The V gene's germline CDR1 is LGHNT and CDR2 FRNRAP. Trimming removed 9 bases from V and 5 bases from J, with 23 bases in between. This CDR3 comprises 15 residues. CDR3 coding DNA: TGTGCTAGGCTACTACGGGGACTGCCTGTAAACGAGCAGTACTTC. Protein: CARLLRGLPVNEQYF.

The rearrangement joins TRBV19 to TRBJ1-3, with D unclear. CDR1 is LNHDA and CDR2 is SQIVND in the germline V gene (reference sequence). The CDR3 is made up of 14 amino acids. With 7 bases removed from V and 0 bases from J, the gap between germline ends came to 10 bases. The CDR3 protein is CASIDTSSGNTIYF. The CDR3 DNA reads TGTGCCAGTATTGACACGAGCTCTGGAAACACCATATATTTT.

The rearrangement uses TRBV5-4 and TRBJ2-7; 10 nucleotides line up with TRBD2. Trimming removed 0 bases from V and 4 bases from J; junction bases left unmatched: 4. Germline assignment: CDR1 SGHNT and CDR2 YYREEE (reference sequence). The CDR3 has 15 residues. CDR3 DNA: TGTGCCAGCAGCTTGGGAGGTAGCGGGGGGTACGAGCAGTACTTC. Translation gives CASSLGGSGGYEQYF.

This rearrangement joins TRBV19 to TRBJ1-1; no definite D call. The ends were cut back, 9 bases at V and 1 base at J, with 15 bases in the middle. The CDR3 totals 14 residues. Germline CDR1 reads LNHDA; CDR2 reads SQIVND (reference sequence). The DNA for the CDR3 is TGTGCCAGCAAGAGGGCAATGGCGAACACTGAAGCTTTCTTT. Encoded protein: CASKRAMANTEAFF.

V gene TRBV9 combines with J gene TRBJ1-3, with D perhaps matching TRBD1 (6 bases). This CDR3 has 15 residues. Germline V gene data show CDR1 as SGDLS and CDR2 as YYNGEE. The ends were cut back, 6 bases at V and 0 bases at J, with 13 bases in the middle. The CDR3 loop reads CASNGDTASGNTIYF. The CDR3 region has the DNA TGTGCCAGCAATGGGGACACCGCCTCTGGAAACACCATATATTTT.

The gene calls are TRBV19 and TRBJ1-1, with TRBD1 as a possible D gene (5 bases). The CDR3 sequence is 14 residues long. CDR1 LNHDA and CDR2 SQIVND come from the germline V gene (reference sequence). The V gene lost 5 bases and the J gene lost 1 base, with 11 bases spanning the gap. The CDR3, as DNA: TGTGCCAGTAGTTCGCAGGGCGGGAACACTGAAGCTTTCTTT. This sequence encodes CASSSQGGNTEAFF.

This CDR3 reads CASSPGTGPPEQYF. The CDR3 DNA sequence: TGCGCCAGCAGCCCGGGGACAGGGCCTCCCGAGCAGTACTTC. The chain has TRBV5-1 and TRBJ2-7; 9 nucleotides agree with TRBD1. V gave up 4 bases and J gave up 6 bases; unmatched junction bases: 8. The CDR3 loop spans 14 amino acids. CDR1 and CDR2 from the germline V gene are SGHRS and YFSETQ.

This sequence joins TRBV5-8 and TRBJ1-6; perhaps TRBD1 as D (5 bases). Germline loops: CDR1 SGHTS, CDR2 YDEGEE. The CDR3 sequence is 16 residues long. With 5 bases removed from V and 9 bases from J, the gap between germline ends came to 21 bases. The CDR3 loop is CASRLGDYLSSSPLHF. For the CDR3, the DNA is TGTGCCAGCAGACTGGGGGACTACCTAAGTAGTTCACCCCTCCACTTT.

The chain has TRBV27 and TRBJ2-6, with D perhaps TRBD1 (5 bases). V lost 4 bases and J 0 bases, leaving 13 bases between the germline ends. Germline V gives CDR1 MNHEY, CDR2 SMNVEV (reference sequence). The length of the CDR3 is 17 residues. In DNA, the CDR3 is TGTGCCAGCAGTTGGGGCATAAGCCTCTCTGGGGCCAACGTCCTGACTTTC. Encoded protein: CASSWGISLSGANVLTF.

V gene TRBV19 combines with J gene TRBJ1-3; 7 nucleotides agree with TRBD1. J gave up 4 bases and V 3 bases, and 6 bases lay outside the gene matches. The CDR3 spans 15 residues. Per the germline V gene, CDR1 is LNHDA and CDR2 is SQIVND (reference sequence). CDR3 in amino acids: CASSMNRQGGNTIYF. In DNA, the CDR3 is TGTGCCAGTAGTATGAACCGACAGGGCGGAAACACCATATATTTT. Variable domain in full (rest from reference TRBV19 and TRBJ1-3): DGGITQSPKYLFRKEGQNVTLSCEQNLNHDAMYWYRQDPGQGLRLIYYSQIVNDFQKGDIAEGYSVSREKKESFPLTVTSAQKNPTAFYLCASSMNRQGGNTIYFGEGSWLTVV.

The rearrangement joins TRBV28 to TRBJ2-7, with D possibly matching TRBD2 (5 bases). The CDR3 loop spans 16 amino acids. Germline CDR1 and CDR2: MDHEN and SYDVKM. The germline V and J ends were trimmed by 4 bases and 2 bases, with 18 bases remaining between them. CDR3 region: CASSSLSGLVPYEQYF. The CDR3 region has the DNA TGTGCCAGCAGTTCCCTATCAGGACTGGTTCCCTACGAGCAGTACTTC.